The 29 T cell receptor beta chains below come from one sample, sequenced in a study of tumor-infiltrating lymphocytes in glioblastoma multiforme. TCR beta libraries were built from RNA through three nested multiplex PCR rounds using modified ARM-PCR. TCRdb processed the multiplex PCR reads anew with MiXCR; each CDR3 protein has one entry. This table has approximately 20,000 distinct CDR3 sequences, 55% to 75% appearing once. The sequenced material came from peripheral blood. These receptors came from a male donor with glioblastoma.

This clonotype was detected a few times. V is TRBV7-9 and J is TRBJ2-5; D remains ambiguous. The CDR3 extends over 14 amino acids. The germline V and J ends were trimmed by 2 bases and 7 bases, with 14 bases remaining between them. The germline V gene has CDR1 SEHNR and CDR2 FQNEAQ (reference sequence). The CDR3 spells CASSLQQRAATQYF. CDR3 DNA: TGTGCCAGCAGCTTACAGCAAAGGGCCGCGACCCAGTACTTC.

Turning to this clonotype: One end of the junction is discordant with germline, which a read error may explain. The chain is built from TRBV28 and TRBJ2-5, with D perhaps TRBD2 (6 bases). This CDR3 has 14 amino acids. Germline CDR1 and CDR2: MDHEN and SYDVKM. CDR3: CASHPRGIGEAQYF. The CDR3 DNA reads as TGTGCCAGCCACCCTCGGGGGATAGGAGAGGCCCAGTACTTC.

V usage is TRBV20-1 and J usage is TRBJ2-1, with 10 nucleotides matching TRBD2. The V segment lost 3 bases and the J segment 7 bases; nucleotides outside the gene matches: 6. Germline values: CDR1 DFQATT, CDR2 SNEGSKA (reference sequence). This CDR3 contains 14 residues. CDR3 DNA: TGCAGTGCTAGTCGAACTAGCGGGATAAATGAGCAGTTCTTC. This sequence encodes CSASRTSGINEQFF.

As for this clonotype: A read error may be the cause here, since a much bigger clone is one base away. The J gene is TRBJ1-1, the V gene TRBV29-1; D may be TRBD1 (5 bases). Germline V gene lookup returns CDR1 SQVTM and CDR2 ANQGSEA. The CDR3 extends over 15 amino acids. For the CDR3, the DNA is TGCAACGTTCGGCTGGGACTGAATACGAACACTGAAGCTTTCTTT. Protein sequence: CNVRLGLNTNTEAFF.

The table lists this clonotype with a count of one. One end of the junction is discordant with germline, which a read error may explain. CDR3 sequence: CASNYTAGGVTQCF. CDR3 nucleotides: TGTGCCAGCAACTATACAGCGGGAGGGGTGACCCAGTGCTTC. V gene TRBV6-5 combines with J gene TRBJ2-5; 10 nucleotides line up with TRBD2. The CDR3 is 14 amino acids. Germline-derived CDR1 and CDR2 are MNHEY and SVGAGI.

Ten or more counts support this clonotype. The chain carries TRBV12-3 or TRBV12-4 and TRBJ2-2; D uncertain. Trimming took off 5 bases at V and 2 bases at J, with 9 bases between the two ends. This CDR3 spans 14 amino acids. The CDR3 loop is CASSLPPNTGELFF. The CDR3 DNA is TGTGCCAGCAGTCTGCCGCCCAACACCGGGGAGCTGTTTTTT.

V usage is TRBV20-1 and J usage is TRBJ2-4; 10 bases map to TRBD1. Germline CDR1 and CDR2: DFQATT and SNEGSKA (reference sequence). J was trimmed by 0 bases and V by 0 bases; bases with no gene match: 11. The CDR3 totals 19 residues. This chain's CDR3 is CSARDPDRGILRAKNIQYF. The CDR3 bases are TGCAGTGCTAGAGACCCGGACAGGGGGATTCTGAGAGCCAAAAACATTCAGTACTTC.

Concerning this clonotype itself: The junction does not match germline at one end; this may be a read error. This sequence joins TRBV2 and TRBJ2-1; D gene unclear. CDR3 length: 11 amino acids. CDR1 and CDR2 (germline): SNHLY, FYNNEI. CDR3 region: CASTSNNEQIF. The CDR3 coding sequence is TGTGCCAGCACGAGTAACAATGAGCAGATCTTC.

With respect to this clonotype: Germline is not matched at one junction end, which may reflect a read error. V gene TRBV6-2 or TRBV6-3 combines with J gene TRBJ1-1; D is uncertain. The CDR3 length is 15 residues. Germline CDR1 is MNHEY and CDR2 is SVGEGT. The CDR3 loop is CASSSPSAGNTKAFF. The CDR3 bases are TGTGCCAGCAGTTCGCCCTCTGCAGGCAACACTAAAGCTTTCTTT.

The chain recombines TRBV6-1 with TRBJ2-7, with D possibly matching TRBD2 (6 bases). The CDR3 totals 15 residues. Between the trimmed V and J ends, which lost 2 bases and 2 bases, there was a span of 13 bases. Germline CDR1 reads MNHNS; CDR2 reads SASEGT. The CDR3 reads CASSERLEKAYEQYF. The CDR3 DNA reads TGTGCCAGCAGTGAACGACTAGAGAAGGCCTACGAGCAGTACTTC.

A remark on this clonotype: The junction departs from the called germline gene at one end, perhaps through a read error. The V and J genes are TRBV11-2 and TRBJ2-3, with 11 bases that match TRBD2. Per germline, CDR1 SGHAT and CDR2 FQNNGV. The CDR3 has 20 residues. CDR3 loop: CVSSSVTGRLAGLGTDTQYF. The CDR3 DNA is TGTGTCAGCAGCTCCGTGACAGGGAGACTAGCGGGACTGGGCACAGATACGCAGTATTTT.

The chain uses TRBV5-1 and TRBJ1-5; D gene unclear. The CDR3 has 13 amino acids. The V end was cut by 4 bases, the J end by 4 bases, with 9 bases between. Looked up from germline, CDR1 is SGHRS and CDR2 is YFSETQ. The CDR3 is CASSLRGNQPQHF. DNA for the CDR3: TGCGCCAGCAGCCTGAGAGGAAATCAGCCCCAGCATTTT.

This clonotype was picked up many times. The junction shows a germline mismatch at one end, possibly a read error. This chain joins TRBV20-1 and TRBJ2-1; 15 nucleotides match TRBD2. Germline lookup yields CDR1 DFQATT and CDR2 SNEGSKA (reference sequence). This CDR3 comprises 15 residues. The CDR3 is CSARAGTSGRSEQSF. In DNA, the CDR3 is TGCAGTGCTAGAGCCGGGACTAGCGGGAGGTCTGAGCAGTCCTTC.

As for this clonotype: Its ends do not fully match the called genes, so a read error is possible. This chain uses TRBV20-1 with TRBJ2-7, with 9 bases identical to TRBD1. The CDR3 length is 14 residues. From germline, CDR1 is DFQATT and CDR2 SNEGSKA (reference sequence). Written as DNA, the CDR3 is TGCAGTGCGGCTTGGGACAGGGTACCCTACGAGCAATACTTC. Protein: CSAAWDRVPYEQYF.

The chain combines TRBV11-3 with TRBJ2-1; 7 nucleotides agree with TRBD2. V lost 6 bases, J lost 6 bases, and 11 bases stayed unmatched. Germline loops: CDR1 SGHNT, CDR2 YENEEA. The CDR3 consists of 15 residues. The CDR3 here is CASSLLAVGCNEQFF. CDR3 sequence (DNA): TGTGCCAGCAGTCTCCTAGCGGTAGGATGCAATGAGCAGTTCTTC.

This rearrangement joins TRBV7-9 to TRBJ1-4, with 7 bases that match TRBD1. The ends lost 0 bases at V and 8 bases at J; junction bases unmatched: 9. Germline V CDR1 and CDR2: SEHNR, FQNEAQ (reference sequence). The CDR3 is 16 amino acids. This chain's CDR3 is CASSLARRGLREKLFF. The CDR3 DNA follows: TGTGCCAGCAGCTTAGCGAGGAGGGGGCTTAGAGAAAAACTGTTTTTT. The full variable domain, completed using reference TRBV7-9 and TRBJ1-4, is DTGVSQNPRHKITKRGQNVTFRCDPISEHNRLYWYRQTLGQGPEFLTYFQNEAQLEKSRLLSDRFSAERPKGSFSTLEIQRTEQGDSAMYLCASSLARRGLREKLFFGSGTQLSVL.

The sample holds a few counts of this clonotype. The chain has TRBV2 and TRBJ2-6, with 7 bases aligning to TRBD1. The CDR3 is 13 amino acids. Unmatched junction bases numbered 14, after V lost 10 bases and J lost 14 bases. In germline, CDR1 is SNHLY, CDR2 FYNNEI. The CDR3 loop reads CATKPTEQGILTF. DNA of the CDR3: TGTGCCACCAAGCCTACCGAACAGGGGATCCTGACTTTC.

The rearrangement uses TRBV6-5 and TRBJ1-1; unclear D gene. CDR3 size: 13 residues. Germline CDR1 MNHEY, CDR2 SVGAGI. Trimming removed 6 bases from V and 1 base from J, with 9 bases in between. The CDR3 DNA sequence: TGTGCCAGCAGCGAACAAGAGAACACTGAAGCTTTCTTT. Translating it yields CASSEQENTEAFF.

The J gene is TRBJ2-1, the V gene TRBV11-2; TRBD2 aligns across 9 bases. CDR1 is SGHAT and CDR2 is FQNNGV in the germline V gene. This CDR3 comprises 14 residues. Here the CDR3 DNA reads TGTGTCAGTAGCTTAGTAGGTAGCGGGAGTAGGCAGTTCTTC. Its translation is CVSSLVGSGSRQFF.

About this clonotype itself: The junction shows a germline mismatch at one end, possibly a read error. The genes are TRBV29-1 and TRBJ2-3; D gene unclear. The CDR3 contains 14 residues. CDR1 and CDR2 from the germline V gene are SQVTM and ANQGSEA. Written as DNA, the CDR3 is TGCAGCGTTGACCAGGCACAAAGCACAGATAAGCAGTATTTT. This gives the protein CSVDQAQSTDKQYF.

The chain uses TRBV29-1 and TRBJ2-7; D is undetermined. Trimming cost V 3 bases and J 5 bases, with 11 bases left between them. Germline V gene lookup returns CDR1 SQVTM and CDR2 ANQGSEA. This CDR3 comprises 12 residues. The CDR3 DNA is TGCAGCGTTGAGGAGAGGTCCCACGAGCAGTACTTC. Its protein product is CSVEERSHEQYF.

V and J are TRBV20-1 and TRBJ2-7; D is uncertain. The CDR3 loop spans 14 amino acids. Trimming shortened V by 3 bases and J by 2 bases, and 14 bases separated the two germline ends. Germline loops: CDR1 DFQATT, CDR2 SNEGSKA (reference sequence). The CDR3 region has the DNA TGCAGTGCTAGGTCCCCATCTGTCGCCTACGAGCAGTACTTC. Translating gives CSARSPSVAYEQYF.

In its sample, this clonotype ranks as medium-sized. V gene TRBV29-1 combines with J gene TRBJ1-2; 7 bases fit TRBD1. The CDR3 totals 11 residues. The trim removed 4 bases at V and 6 bases at J, leaving 2 bases unmatched. CDR1 is SQVTM and CDR2 is ANQGSEA in the germline V gene. The CDR3 protein is CSVGQGHGYTF. The CDR3 nucleotides are TGCAGCGTTGGACAGGGCCATGGCTACACCTTC.

The V gene is TRBV11-3, the J gene TRBJ2-1; D call uncertain. Trimming took off 4 bases at V and 4 bases at J, with 17 bases between the two ends. The CDR3 runs 16 residues. Per the germline V gene, CDR1 is SGHNT and CDR2 is YENEEA. CDR3 DNA sequence: TGTGCCAGCAGCTCAGATCCAACGGACCGGTACAATGAGCAGTTCTTC. Amino acid sequence: CASSSDPTDRYNEQFF.

The chain employs TRBV11-3 and TRBJ2-1, with 7 positions matching TRBD2. V trimming: 4 bases; J trimming: 10 bases; junction bases outside the gene matches: 7. Germline V gene data show CDR1 as SGHNT and CDR2 as YENEEA. The CDR3 covers 13 residues. CDR3 DNA: TGTGCCAGCAGCTCGATGGGGGAGGGCGAGCAGTTCTTC. Amino acids: CASSSMGEGEQFF.

This chain uses TRBV7-9 with TRBJ2-7; D is undetermined. Looked up from germline, CDR1 is SEHNR and CDR2 is FQNEAQ (reference sequence). The CDR3 covers 15 residues. The ends were cut back, 1 base at V and 3 bases at J, with 13 bases in the middle. The CDR3 DNA reads as TGTGCCAGCAGCTTAGACCTCTTAGGGAACTACGAGCAGTACTTC. Its translation: CASSLDLLGNYEQYF.

V and J are TRBV20-1 and TRBJ2-1; D might be TRBD2 (5 bases). Trimming pared 5 bases from V and 0 bases from J, leaving 17 bases between. Germline loops: CDR1 DFQATT, CDR2 SNEGSKA (reference sequence). The CDR3 is made up of 16 amino acids. CDR3 DNA: TGCAGTGCTGAATCCAGAAGCGGAGTCTCCTACAATGAGCAGTTCTTC. This translates into CSAESRSGVSYNEQFF.

The chain recombines TRBV11-2 with TRBJ2-6; D tentatively reads TRBD1 or TRBD2 (5 bases each). Germline V gene sequence: CDR1 SGHAT, CDR2 FQNNGV. V was trimmed by 5 bases and J by 18 bases, leaving 35 bases between them. This CDR3 contains 18 residues. This CDR3 is CASSPHRVGSSGANVPTF. Here the CDR3 DNA reads TGTGCCAGCAGCCCCCATCGGGTTGGCTCATCCGGGGCCAATGTTCCGACTTTC.

A note on this clonotype: The germline gene is not matched at one end of the junction; a read error may be the cause. V usage is TRBV29-1 and J usage is TRBJ1-5; TRBD1 agrees at 10 bases. Germline V gives CDR1 SQVTM, CDR2 ANQGSEA. This CDR3 spans 14 amino acids. CDR3 in amino acids: CSAKTGGYGQPHQF. The DNA of the CDR3 is TGCAGCGCTAAGACAGGGGGCTATGGGCAGCCCCACCAATTT.